The rows below give T cell receptor beta chains drawn from one sample of a study of naive and memory T cell subsets. MiXCR was run by TCRdb on the 5' RACE reads, yielding one entry per CDR3 protein. The table records 57,000 or so distinct CDR3 sequences, approximately 7.2% of them present only once. These receptors were obtained from a male donor in good health. CDR3s include the opening cysteine and the closing phenylalanine or tryptophan. Each record gives: V gene, J gene, D gene, clone size, CDR3 DNA, CDR3 protein. A D gene is named only where the DNA matches it firmly. Only some rows state a clone size, as once, few, many or a class for expanded clones.

v_call: TRBV19
j_call: TRBJ2-7
d_call: NA
clone_size: NA
cdr3_nt: TGTGCCAGTAGTATCGAGGCTAGCGTGGAATACGAGCAGTACTTC
cdr3_aa: CASSIEASVEYEQYF

v_call: TRBV11-2
j_call: TRBJ2-7
d_call: NA
clone_size: many
cdr3_nt: TGTGCCAGCAGCCCGAGAGGGGAGGTCCCAGAGCAGTACTTC
cdr3_aa: CASSPRGEVPEQYF

v_call: TRBV6-5
j_call: TRBJ2-3
d_call: NA
clone_size: many
cdr3_nt: TGTGCCAGCAGTTACTCAAGGGGGGCAGATACGCAGTATTTT
cdr3_aa: CASSYSRGADTQYF

v_call: TRBV19
j_call: TRBJ2-2
d_call: NA
clone_size: few
cdr3_nt: TGTGCTAGCTGGGGGGCGTTAGGCACCGGGGAGCTGTTTTTT
cdr3_aa: CASWGALGTGELFF

v_call: TRBV7-2
j_call: TRBJ1-1
d_call: NA
clone_size: NA
cdr3_nt: TGTGCCAGCAGCTCCGGGCATGGCACTGAAGCTTTCTTT
cdr3_aa: CASSSGHGTEAFF

v_call: TRBV29-1
j_call: TRBJ2-3
d_call: NA
clone_size: few
cdr3_nt: TGCAGCGTTCCTCTTCAGTGGGATACGCAGTATTTT
cdr3_aa: CSVPLQWDTQYF

v_call: TRBV20-1
j_call: TRBJ2-7
d_call: NA
clone_size: many
cdr3_nt: TGCAGTGCTACCCCCGGGCAGTTCTACGAGCAGTACTTC
cdr3_aa: CSATPGQFYEQYF

v_call: TRBV3-1
j_call: TRBJ2-2
d_call: NA
clone_size: few
cdr3_nt: TGTGCCAGCAGCCGGGGCGGGGCCACCGGGGAGCTGTTTTTT
cdr3_aa: CASSRGGATGELFF

v_call: TRBV7-6
j_call: TRBJ2-1
d_call: NA
clone_size: NA
cdr3_nt: TGTGCCAGCAGCTCACCGGCTCTGAATGAGCAGTTCTTC
cdr3_aa: CASSSPALNEQFF

v_call: TRBV15
j_call: TRBJ1-5
d_call: NA
clone_size: NA
cdr3_nt: TGTGCCACCAGCAGAGCGGACAAACAGCCCCAGCATTTT
cdr3_aa: CATSRADKQPQHF

v_call: TRBV4-1
j_call: TRBJ2-3
d_call: TRBD2
clone_size: many
cdr3_nt: TGCGCCAGCAGCCAAGATCGTCGAGCGGGGGTCACAGATACGCAGTATTTT
cdr3_aa: CASSQDRRAGVTDTQYF

v_call: TRBV11-1
j_call: TRBJ2-7
d_call: NA
clone_size: many
cdr3_nt: TGTGCCAGCAGCTTCGGGGGCACAAGCTACGAGCAGTACTTC
cdr3_aa: CASSFGGTSYEQYF

v_call: TRBV3-1
j_call: TRBJ1-4
d_call: NA
clone_size: many
cdr3_nt: TGTGCCAGCAGCCAAGGGCCGGGGGGGGCGACGGAAAAACTGTTTTTT
cdr3_aa: CASSQGPGGATEKLFF

v_call: TRBV12-3/TRBV12-4
j_call: TRBJ2-2
d_call: NA
clone_size: many
cdr3_nt: TGTGCCTGCCGGGGTATTCAAAACACCGGGGAGCTGTTTTTT
cdr3_aa: CACRGIQNTGELFF

v_call: TRBV6-1
j_call: TRBJ2-5
d_call: TRBD2
clone_size: NA
cdr3_nt: TGTGCCAGCAGTGTTGGACTAGCCGAGACCCAGTACTTC
cdr3_aa: CASSVGLAETQYF